This T cell receptor (beta chain) was sequenced during a study of blood T cell repertoires in COVID-19. At the level of the study: Both acute and convalescent COVID-19 samples were obtained from the United States, Italy and Spain.

The V gene end was trimmed by 1 base and the J gene end by 4 bases; junction bases not matched to a gene: 4. Germline V gene data show CDR1 as LNHDA and CDR2 as SQIVND (reference sequence). The CDR3 is made up of 15 amino acids. Original data processing: Amplification with reference gene primers provided the estimates of nucleated cell counts. TCRdb's table, derived via immunoSEQ multiplex PCR, lists solely in-frame clones and lacks some. That table furnishes V, J and clone size, whereas the DNA furnished D and trimming. The sample lists about 370,000 clones; around 87% were seen once. One Seattle source followed patients from active infection through their disease course.

The J gene is TRBJ2-7, the V gene TRBV19; 10 bases map to TRBD2. The material sequenced was peripheral blood. The sequence was obtained from a woman in her twenties or thirties with COVID-19, enrolled during active disease. DNA of the CDR3: TGTGCCAGTAGTATAGGGACTAGCGGCGGTTACGAGCAGTACTTC. Amino acids: CASSIGTSGGYEQYF. Looking up the rest from reference TRBV19 and TRBJ2-7 gives the full variable domain: DGGITQSPKYLFRKEGQNVTLSCEQNLNHDAMYWYRQDPGQGLRLIYYSQIVNDFQKGDIAEGYSVSREKKESFPLTVTSAQKNPTAFYLCASSIGTSGGYEQYFGPGTRLTVT.